This TCR beta chain was captured in a study of T cell responses to AZD1222 COVID-19 vaccine. Study-wide findings and caveats: The study identified only 6 or 7 AZD1222 recipients as seropositive at baseline.

Turning to this clone: Its antigen is unknown.

The CDR3 has 12 residues. CDR1 and CDR2 (germline): ENHRY, SYGVKD. With 8 bases removed from V and 5 bases from J, the gap between germline ends came to 9 bases. Assay used: immunoSEQ multiplex PCR; TCRdb lists only in-frame clones, some missing. This repertoire shows 80,000 to 100,000 clones, approximately 90% found once; its top ten account for around a tenth. Investigators merged groups given second doses at roughly 4 or roughly 12 weeks. This clonotype originated in an adult who received the AZD1222 COVID-19 vaccine. The sample here was peripheral blood, taken 28 days after the second AZD1222 dose. This sequence joins TRBV10-3 and TRBJ1-4; D is undetermined. The CDR3 DNA reads as TGTGCCATCGCAGCCTACAATGAAAAACTGTTTTTT. This sequence encodes CAIAAYNEKLFF.